Listed below are T cell receptor beta chains from one sample, sequenced in a study of identical twins. Using its own MiXCR run on the 5' RACE reads, TCRdb lists one record per CDR3 protein. The table includes hundreds of thousands of distinct CDR3 sequences, over 5% detected once. The sample was naive T cells sorted from blood. The receptors derive from a man aged 18 to 30 in good health. Both conserved end residues are part of each CDR3. The D gene is left open where the match is weak. Size is omitted from some rows. Given values are once, few, many or a class for expanded clones.

size	J	V	D	CDR3	DNA
many	TRBJ1-1	TRBV12-3/TRBV12-4	TRBD1	CASSPGQANTEAFF	TGTGCCAGCAGTCCCGGACAGGCAAACACTGAAGCTTTCTTT
.	TRBJ2-1	TRBV11-3	.	CASSLVPRSTQFF	TGTGCCAGCAGCTTAGTCCCCCGGAGTACACAGTTCTTC
many	TRBJ2-1	TRBV4-2	TRBD2	CASSPGLAGENEQFF	TGTGCCAGCAGCCCGGGACTAGCGGGAGAGAATGAGCAGTTCTTC
few	TRBJ2-1	TRBV19	TRBD2	CASSTLLLREGRWMNEQFF	TGTGCCAGTAGTACCCTCCTTTTGCGGGAGGGCCGTTGGATGAATGAGCAGTTCTTC
many	TRBJ2-5	TRBV4-1	.	CASSQVPLRGQETQYF	TGCGCCAGCAGCCAAGTACCTCTGAGGGGGCAAGAGACCCAGTACTTC
few	TRBJ2-6	TRBV2	.	CASSERGLGGANVLTF	TGTGCCAGCAGTGAACGGGGTTTGGGAGGGGCCAACGTCCTGACTTTC
many	TRBJ2-3	TRBV6-2/TRBV6-3	.	CASSYTATDTQYF	TGTGCCAGCAGTTATACGGCGACAGATACGCAGTATTTT
many	TRBJ1-1	TRBV7-2	TRBD1	CASSLATGVANTEAFF	TGTGCCAGCAGCTTAGCTACAGGGGTAGCGAACACTGAAGCTTTCTTT
many	TRBJ2-2	TRBV7-8	.	CASSSLLGTKNTGELFF	TGTGCCAGCAGCTCCCTCTTAGGGACAAAGAACACCGGGGAGCTGTTTTTT
many	TRBJ2-1	TRBV29-1	TRBD2	CSVKGLAVPEQFF	TGCAGCGTCAAGGGACTAGCGGTACCTGAGCAGTTCTTC
many	TRBJ2-5	TRBV12-3/TRBV12-4	TRBD2	CASSGTSGRGGETQYF	TGTGCCAGCAGTGGGACTAGCGGGAGGGGTGGTGAGACCCAGTACTTC
many	TRBJ1-2	TRBV29-1	.	CSVQDLYYGYTF	TGCAGCGTACAAGACCTTTACTATGGCTACACCTTC
few	TRBJ2-3	TRBV5-1	TRBD2	CASSTRLAPDTQYF	TGCGCCAGCAGCACCCGACTAGCACCAGATACGCAGTATTTT
many	TRBJ1-1	TRBV12-3/TRBV12-4	TRBD1	CASVTGGTEAFF	TGTGCCAGCGTGACAGGGGGCACTGAAGCTTTCTTT
few	TRBJ1-3	TRBV7-2	.	CASSRTGSSGNTIYF	TGTGCCAGCAGCCGAACAGGGTCGTCTGGAAACACCATATATTTT
.	TRBJ1-5	TRBV27	TRBD1	CASSLALTLRDRDQPQHF	TGTGCCAGCAGTTTAGCCCTCACCCTGCGGGACAGGGATCAGCCCCAGCATTTT
few	TRBJ1-1	TRBV2	.	CASSEARGNTEAFF	TGTGCCAGCAGTGAAGCCCGGGGGAACACTGAAGCTTTCTTT
few	TRBJ1-2	TRBV6-1	TRBD1	CASSAGQGNPYGYTF	TGTGCCAGCAGTGCCGGACAGGGCAACCCCTATGGCTACACCTTC
few	TRBJ2-1	TRBV12-3/TRBV12-4	TRBD2	CASSLRLAGIYNEQFF	TGTGCCAGCAGTTTAAGGCTAGCGGGAATCTACAATGAGCAGTTCTTC
.	TRBJ2-2	TRBV29-1	.	CSVEVGTGNTGELFF	TGCAGCGTTGAAGTGGGGACGGGGAACACCGGGGAGCTGTTTTTT
many	TRBJ2-2	TRBV12-3/TRBV12-4	TRBD1	CASSPDRASGELFF	TGTGCCAGCAGCCCGGACAGGGCATCCGGGGAGCTGTTTTTT
many	TRBJ2-2	TRBV5-1	.	CASKNAGPQRTGELFF	TGCGCCAGCAAAAACGCGGGGCCACAGAGGACCGGGGAGCTGTTTTTT
many	TRBJ2-7	TRBV28	.	CASSSTVHVPYEQYF	TGTGCCAGCAGTTCGACAGTCCACGTTCCCTACGAGCAGTACTTC
.	TRBJ1-5	TRBV20-1	.	CSAKLGNQPQHF	TGCAGTGCTAAGTTGGGCAATCAGCCCCAGCATTTT
many	TRBJ1-5	TRBV20-1	TRBD1	CSVALDRGIGQPQHF	TGCAGTGTCGCGCTCGACAGGGGGATTGGGCAGCCCCAGCATTTT
many	TRBJ1-6	TRBV20-1	.	CSARWDTNSPLHF	TGCAGTGCTAGATGGGATACGAATTCACCCCTCCACTTT
many	TRBJ2-3	TRBV12-3/TRBV12-4	.	CASSQLTLADTQYF	TGTGCCAGCAGTCAACTCACATTAGCGGATACGCAGTATTTT
few	TRBJ2-1	TRBV7-9	.	CASSFGGGSEQFF	TGTGCCAGCAGCTTCGGAGGGGGTTCTGAGCAGTTCTTC